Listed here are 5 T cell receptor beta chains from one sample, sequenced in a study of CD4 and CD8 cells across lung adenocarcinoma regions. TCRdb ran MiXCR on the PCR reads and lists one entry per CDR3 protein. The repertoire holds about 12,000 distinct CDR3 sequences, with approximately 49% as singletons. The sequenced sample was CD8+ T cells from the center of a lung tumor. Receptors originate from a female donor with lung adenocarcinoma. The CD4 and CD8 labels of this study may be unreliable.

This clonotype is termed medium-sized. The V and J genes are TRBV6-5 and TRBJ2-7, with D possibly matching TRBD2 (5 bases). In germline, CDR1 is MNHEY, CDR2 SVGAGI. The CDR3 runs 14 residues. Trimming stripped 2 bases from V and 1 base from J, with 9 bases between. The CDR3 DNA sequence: TGTGCCAGCAGTTACCAGAGGACTTCCTACGAGCAGTACTTC. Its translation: CASSYQRTSYEQYF.

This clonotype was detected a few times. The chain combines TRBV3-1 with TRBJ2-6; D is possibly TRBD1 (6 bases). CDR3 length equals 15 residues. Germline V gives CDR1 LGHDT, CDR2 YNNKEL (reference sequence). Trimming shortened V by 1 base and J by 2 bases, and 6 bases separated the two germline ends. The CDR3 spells CASSQAGAGANVLTF. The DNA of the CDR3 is TGTGCCAGCAGCCAAGCAGGGGCTGGGGCCAACGTCCTGACTTTC.

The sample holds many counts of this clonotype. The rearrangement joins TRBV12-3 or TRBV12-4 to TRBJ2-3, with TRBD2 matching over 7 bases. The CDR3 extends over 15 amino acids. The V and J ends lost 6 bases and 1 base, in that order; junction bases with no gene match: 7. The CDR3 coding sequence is TGTGCCAGCAGCCCCCCCGGACTAGGCACAGATACGCAGTATTTT. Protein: CASSPPGLGTDTQYF.

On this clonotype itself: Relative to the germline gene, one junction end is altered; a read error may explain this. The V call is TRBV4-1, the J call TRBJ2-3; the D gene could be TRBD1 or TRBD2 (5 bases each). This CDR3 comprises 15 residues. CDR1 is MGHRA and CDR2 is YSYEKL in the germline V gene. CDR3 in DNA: TGCGCCCGCAGCCCGGGGCTGTTCGACAAAAACACGCAGTACTTT. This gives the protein CARSPGLFDKNTQYF.

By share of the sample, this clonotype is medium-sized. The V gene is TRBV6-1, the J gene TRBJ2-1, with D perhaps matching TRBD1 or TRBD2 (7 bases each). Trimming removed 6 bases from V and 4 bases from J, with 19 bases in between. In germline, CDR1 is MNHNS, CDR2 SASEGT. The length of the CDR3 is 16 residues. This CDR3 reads CASSVGEGASYNEQFF. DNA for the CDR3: TGTGCCAGCAGCGTAGGGGAGGGGGCTAGTTACAATGAGCAGTTCTTC.